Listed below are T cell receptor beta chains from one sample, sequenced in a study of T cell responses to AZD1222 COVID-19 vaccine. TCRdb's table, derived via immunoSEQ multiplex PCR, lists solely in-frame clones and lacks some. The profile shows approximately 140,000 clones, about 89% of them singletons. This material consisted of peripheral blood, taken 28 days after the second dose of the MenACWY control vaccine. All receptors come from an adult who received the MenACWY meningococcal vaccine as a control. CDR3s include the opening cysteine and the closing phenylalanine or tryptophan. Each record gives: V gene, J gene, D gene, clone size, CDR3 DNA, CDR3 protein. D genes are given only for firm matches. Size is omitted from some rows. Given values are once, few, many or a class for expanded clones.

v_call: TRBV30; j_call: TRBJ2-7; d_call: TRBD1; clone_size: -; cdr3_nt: TGTGCCTGGGACCGGGACAGGGACTACAAGCAGTACTTC; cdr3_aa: CAWDRDRDYKQYF
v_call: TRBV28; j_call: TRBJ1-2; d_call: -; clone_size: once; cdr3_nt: TGTGCCAGCAGTTTCCCACAGATGGGCAACTATGGCTACACCTTC; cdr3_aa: CASSFPQMGNYGYTF
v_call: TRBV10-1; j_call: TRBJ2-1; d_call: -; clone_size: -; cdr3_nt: TGCGCCAGCAGTGACGGGCGGAGGAGCTCCTACAATGAGCAGTTCTTC; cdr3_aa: CASSDGRRSSYNEQFF
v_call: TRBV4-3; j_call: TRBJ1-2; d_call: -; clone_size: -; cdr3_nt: TGCGCCAGCAGCCAAGCCGGTACTAACTATGGCTACACCTTC; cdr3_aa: CASSQAGTNYGYTF
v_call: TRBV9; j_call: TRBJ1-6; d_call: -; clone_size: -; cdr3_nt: TGTGCCAGCAGCGTAGACAGTCGGGGGAATTCACCCCTCCACTTT; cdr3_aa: CASSVDSRGNSPLHF
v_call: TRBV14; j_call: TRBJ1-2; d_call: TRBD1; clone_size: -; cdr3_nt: TGTGCCAGCAGCCGGGTCAGAAGAGGACAGGGAGGTCATGGCTACACCTTC; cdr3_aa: CASSRVRRGQGGHGYTF
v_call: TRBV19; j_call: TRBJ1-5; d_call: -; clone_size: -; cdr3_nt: TGTGCCAGTGGGACGGGGCAGCCCCAGCATTTT; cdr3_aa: CASGTGQPQHF
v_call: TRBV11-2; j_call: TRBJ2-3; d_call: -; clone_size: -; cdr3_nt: TGTGCCAGCAGCTTAGGGGGGGCGGCAGATACGCAGTATTTT; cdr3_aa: CASSLGGAADTQYF
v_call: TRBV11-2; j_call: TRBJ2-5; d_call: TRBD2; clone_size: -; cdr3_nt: TGTGCCAGCAGCTGGGCGGGACTAGCGGGTACCCAGTACTTC; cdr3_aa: CASSWAGLAGTQYF
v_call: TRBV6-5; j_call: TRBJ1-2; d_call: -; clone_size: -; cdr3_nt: TGTGCCAGCAGACACGACACGAACTATGGCTACACCTTC; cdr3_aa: CASRHDTNYGYTF
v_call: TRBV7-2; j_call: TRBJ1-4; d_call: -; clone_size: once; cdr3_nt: TGTGCCAGCAGCATAGGGTTTGAGAATGAAAAACTGTTTTTT; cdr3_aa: CASSIGFENEKLFF
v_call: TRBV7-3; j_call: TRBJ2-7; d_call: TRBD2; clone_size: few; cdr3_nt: TGTGCCAGCAGCCCTACTAGCGGGGCCTCCTACGAGCAGTACTTC; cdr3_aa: CASSPTSGASYEQYF
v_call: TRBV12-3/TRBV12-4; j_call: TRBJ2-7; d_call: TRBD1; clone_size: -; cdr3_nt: TGTGCCAGCCGGACAAAGGGACAGGGGCAGTACTTC; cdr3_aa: CASRTKGQGQYF
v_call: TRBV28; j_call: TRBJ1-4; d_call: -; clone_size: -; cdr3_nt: TGTGCCAGCAGTTCCTCCCCCTCAACTAATGAAAAACTGTTTTTT; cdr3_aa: CASSSSPSTNEKLFF
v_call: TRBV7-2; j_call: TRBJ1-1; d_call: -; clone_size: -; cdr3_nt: TGTGCCAGCAGCTTAAAGGGGGGGTACACTGAAGCTTTCTTT; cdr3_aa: CASSLKGGYTEAFF
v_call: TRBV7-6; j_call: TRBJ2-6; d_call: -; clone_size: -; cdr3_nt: TGTGCCAGCACTCCAGGGAACTCTGGGGCCAACGTCCTGACTTTC; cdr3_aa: CASTPGNSGANVLTF
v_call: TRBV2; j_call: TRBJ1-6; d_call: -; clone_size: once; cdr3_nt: TGTGCCAGCAGAGGGGGGACACCTGATTCACCCCTCCACTTT; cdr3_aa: CASRGGTPDSPLHF
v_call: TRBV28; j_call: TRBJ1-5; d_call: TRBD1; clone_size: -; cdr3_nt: TGTGCCAGCAGTTCCAGGACAGGTACATTCAATCAGCCCCAGCATTTT; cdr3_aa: CASSSRTGTFNQPQHF
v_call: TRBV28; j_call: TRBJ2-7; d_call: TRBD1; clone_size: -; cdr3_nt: TGTGCCAGCAGGGGTACAGGGGGCTACGTATCCTACGAGCAGTACTTC; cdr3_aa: CASRGTGGYVSYEQYF
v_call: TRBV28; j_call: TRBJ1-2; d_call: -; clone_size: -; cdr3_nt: TGTGCCACTTGGTTTTTGAGTCTGGGTGGCTACACCTTC; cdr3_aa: CATWFLSLGGYTF
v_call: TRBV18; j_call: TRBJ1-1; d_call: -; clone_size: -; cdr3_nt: TGTGCCAGCTCACCATTACGTGGGAACACTGAAGCTTTCTTT; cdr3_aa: CASSPLRGNTEAFF
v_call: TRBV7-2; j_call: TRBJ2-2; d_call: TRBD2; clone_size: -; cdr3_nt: TGTGCCAGCAGCTTCCGGCGGGGGGGCGACGGGGAGCTGTTTTTT; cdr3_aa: CASSFRRGGDGELFF
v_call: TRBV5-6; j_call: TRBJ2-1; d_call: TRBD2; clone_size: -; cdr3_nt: TGTGCCAGCAGGTACGGGGGGGGCCCAGACAATGAGCAGTTCTTC; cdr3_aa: CASRYGGGPDNEQFF
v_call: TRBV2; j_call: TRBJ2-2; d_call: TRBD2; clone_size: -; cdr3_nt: TGTGCCAGCAGCGAGAAGGGAGGCGTCCCGGGACTAGCGGGAATTACCGGGGAGCTGTTTTTT; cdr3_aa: CASSEKGGVPGLAGITGELFF
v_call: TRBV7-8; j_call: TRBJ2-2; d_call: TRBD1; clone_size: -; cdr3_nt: TGTGCCAGCAGCCGGGGACAGGGAGTGGGCACCGGGGAGCTGTTTTTT; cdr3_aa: CASSRGQGVGTGELFF
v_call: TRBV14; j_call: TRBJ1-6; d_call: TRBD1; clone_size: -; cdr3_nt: TGTGCCAGCAGCCAAGGGACCGGGACAGGGGTCTCACCCCTCCACTTT; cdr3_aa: CASSQGTGTGVSPLHF
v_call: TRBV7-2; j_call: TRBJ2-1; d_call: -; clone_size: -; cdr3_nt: TGTGCCAGCAGCCCCCCTCAGAGCTACAATGAGCAGTTCTTC; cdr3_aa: CASSPPQSYNEQFF
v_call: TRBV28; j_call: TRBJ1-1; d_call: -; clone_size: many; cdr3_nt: TGTGCCAGCAGTTTACCCACGGGGAACACTGAAGCTTTCTTT; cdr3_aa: CASSLPTGNTEAFF
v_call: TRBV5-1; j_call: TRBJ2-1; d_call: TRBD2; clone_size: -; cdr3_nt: TGCGCCAGTCGGACTAGCGGGAGTGATGAGCAGTTCTTC; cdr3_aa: CASRTSGSDEQFF
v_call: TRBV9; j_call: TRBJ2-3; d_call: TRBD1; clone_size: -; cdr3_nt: TGTGCCAGCAGCGTAGCTACGGGACAGGGGGCAGATACGCAGTATTTT; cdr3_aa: CASSVATGQGADTQYF
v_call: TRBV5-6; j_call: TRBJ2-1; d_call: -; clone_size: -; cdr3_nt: TGTGCCAGCAGCGGGGAAGATTACAATGAGCAGTTCTTC; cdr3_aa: CASSGEDYNEQFF
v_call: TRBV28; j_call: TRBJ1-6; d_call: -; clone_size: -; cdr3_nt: TGTGCCAGCAGAAAGACAGCTTCTAGCTCCTATAATTCACCCCTCCACTTT; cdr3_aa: CASRKTASSSYNSPLHF
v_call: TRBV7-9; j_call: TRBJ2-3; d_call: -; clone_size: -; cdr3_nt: TGTGCCAGCAGCTCCTGGGGGGAACCAGATACGCAGTATTTT; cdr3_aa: CASSSWGEPDTQYF
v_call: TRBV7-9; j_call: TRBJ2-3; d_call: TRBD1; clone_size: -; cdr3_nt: TGTGCCAGCAGCTTCCAGACAGGGGGCCTTAATACGCAGTATTTT; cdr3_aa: CASSFQTGGLNTQYF
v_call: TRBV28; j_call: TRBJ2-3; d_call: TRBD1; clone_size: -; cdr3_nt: TGTGCCAGCAGTCCATCGGGGACAGGGGACACAGATACGCAGTATTTT; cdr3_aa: CASSPSGTGDTDTQYF
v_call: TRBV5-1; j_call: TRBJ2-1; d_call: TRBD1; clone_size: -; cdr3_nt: TGCGCCAGCAGTATCCCGGACAGGAGCTCCTACAATGAGCAGTTCTTC; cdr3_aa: CASSIPDRSSYNEQFF
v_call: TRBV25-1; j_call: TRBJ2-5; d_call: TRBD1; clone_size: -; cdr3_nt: TGTGCCAGCAGTGATACGACAGGGAAGGGGGAGACCCAGTACTTC; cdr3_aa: CASSDTTGKGETQYF
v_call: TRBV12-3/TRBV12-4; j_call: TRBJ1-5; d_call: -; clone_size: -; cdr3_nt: TGTGCCAGCAGTTTAGGGGTTCAGCCCCAGCATTTT; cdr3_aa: CASSLGVQPQHF
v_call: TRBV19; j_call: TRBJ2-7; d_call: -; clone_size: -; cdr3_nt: TGTGCCAGTAGTACCAGAGTCATTTTGGGCGCCTACTACGAGCAGTACTTC; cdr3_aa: CASSTRVILGAYYEQYF
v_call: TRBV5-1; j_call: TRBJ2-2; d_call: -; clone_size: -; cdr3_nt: TGCGCCAGCAGCTTGGCCGGCGGGGCCTCCAGGACCGGGGAGCTGTTTTTT; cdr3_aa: CASSLAGGASRTGELFF
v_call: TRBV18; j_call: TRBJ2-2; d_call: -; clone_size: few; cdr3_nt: TGTGCCAGCTCACCACCGGTGGCGGGCGCCGGGGAGCTGTTTTTT; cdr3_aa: CASSPPVAGAGELFF
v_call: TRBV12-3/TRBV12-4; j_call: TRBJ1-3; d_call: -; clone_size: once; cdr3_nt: TGTGCCAGCAGCCCGGCAATGAGAAACACCATATATTTT; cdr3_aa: CASSPAMRNTIYF
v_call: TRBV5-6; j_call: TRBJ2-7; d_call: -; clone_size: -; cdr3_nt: TGTGCCAGCTTCGTCTGGGCCGGATTCTACGAGCAGTACTTC; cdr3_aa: CASFVWAGFYEQYF
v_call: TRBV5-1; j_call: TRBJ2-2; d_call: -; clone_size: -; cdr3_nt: TGCGCCAGCACCCTTGTAGAGTACACCGGGGAGCTGTTTTTT; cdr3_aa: CASTLVEYTGELFF
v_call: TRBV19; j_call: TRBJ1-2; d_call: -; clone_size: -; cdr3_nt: TGTGCCAGTACAGGGCGCTTCGACGGCTACACCTTC; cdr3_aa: CASTGRFDGYTF
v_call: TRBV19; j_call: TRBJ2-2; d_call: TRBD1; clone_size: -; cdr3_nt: TGTGCCAGTAGTTTCCAGGGGGCGGGCGGGGAGCTGTTTTTT; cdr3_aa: CASSFQGAGGELFF
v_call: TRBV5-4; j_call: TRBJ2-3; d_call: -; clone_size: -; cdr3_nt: TGTGCCAGCAGCTTGGGACTAGTAGCAGATACGCAGTATTTT; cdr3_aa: CASSLGLVADTQYF
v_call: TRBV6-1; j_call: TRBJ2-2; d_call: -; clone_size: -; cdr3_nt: TGTGCCAGCAGTGAATACTCAGGGGCAGGCACCGGGGAGCTGTTTTTT; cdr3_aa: CASSEYSGAGTGELFF